This T cell receptor beta chain is drawn from a study of identical twins. This clonotype came up once. Its antigen is currently unknown. Germline V gene lookup returns CDR1 DFQATT and CDR2 SNEGSKA (reference sequence). V was trimmed by 6 bases and J by 0 bases, leaving 12 bases between them. CDR3 length equals 14 residues. Via MiXCR, TCRdb re-called the 5' RACE reads, giving one row per CDR3 protein. The sample yields hundreds of thousands of distinct CDR3 sequences, over 15% seen once. General study findings and limits: Analyses of zero insertions could be partly confounded by invariant MAIT and iNKT cells.

These records were also assigned to another study, of T cells expressing NK-cell markers. That report notes: Dominant NKG2C+ clonotypes accounted for roughly 1.0-7.0% of CD8+ T cells in about 6 donors. Whether expanded NKG2C+ T cell clones were HCMV specific stayed uncertain.

Sequences were obtained from PBMCs. The rearrangement joins TRBV20-1 to TRBJ2-1; D uncertain. This sequence originates from a woman under 30 in good health. In DNA form, the CDR3 reads TGCAGTGCATTCGGGTCCCGCTCCTACAATGAGCAGTTCTTC. Translation: CSAFGSRSYNEQFF.